This T cell receptor (beta chain) was identified in a study of T cells in Graves' hyperthyroidism and ophthalmopathy. In this sample, this clonotype turned up a few times. No antigen is known for it. Study findings and constraints: The blood repertoire included most of the expanded thyroid clonotypes above 0.001.

V dropped 3 bases and J dropped 4 bases, with 9 bases sitting between them. Germline values: CDR1 MNHNS, CDR2 SASEGT. The CDR3 runs to 13 residues. Amplified TCR beta CDR3 regions came from RNA transcripts. First-round RT-PCR of the TCR CDR3 relied on the HTBI primer set. One entry per CDR3 protein results from TCRdb running MiXCR on the multiplex PCR reads. The data contain about 480,000 distinct CDR3 sequences, 13% to 15% of them singletons. Newly diagnosed hyperthyroidism, duration under 2 months, in patients aged 18 to 65. It was 10 ml of fresh peripheral blood that supplied the PBMCs. This sequence originates from a woman in her late teens or twenties with Graves' hyperthyroidism. The chain uses TRBV6-1 and TRBJ1-2; D is unresolved. Sequences were obtained from blood. CDR3 DNA: TGTGCCAGCAGTGACGGGCCAATCTATGGCTACACCTTC. It encodes CASSDGPIYGYTF.